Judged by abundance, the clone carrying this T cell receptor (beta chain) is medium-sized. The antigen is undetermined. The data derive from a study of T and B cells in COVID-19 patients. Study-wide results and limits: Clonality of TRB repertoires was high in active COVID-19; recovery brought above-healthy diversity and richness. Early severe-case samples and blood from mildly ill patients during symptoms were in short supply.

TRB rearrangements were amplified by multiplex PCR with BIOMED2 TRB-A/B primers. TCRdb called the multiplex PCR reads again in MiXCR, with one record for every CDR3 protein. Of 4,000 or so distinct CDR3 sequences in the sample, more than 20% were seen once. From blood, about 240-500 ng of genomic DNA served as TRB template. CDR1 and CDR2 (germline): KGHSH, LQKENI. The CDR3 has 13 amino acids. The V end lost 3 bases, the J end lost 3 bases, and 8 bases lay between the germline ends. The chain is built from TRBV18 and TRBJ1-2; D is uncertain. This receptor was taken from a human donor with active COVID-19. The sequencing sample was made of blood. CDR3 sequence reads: CASSPGSDYGYTF. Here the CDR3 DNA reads TGTGCCAGCTCACCGGGGAGCGACTATGGCTACACCTTC.